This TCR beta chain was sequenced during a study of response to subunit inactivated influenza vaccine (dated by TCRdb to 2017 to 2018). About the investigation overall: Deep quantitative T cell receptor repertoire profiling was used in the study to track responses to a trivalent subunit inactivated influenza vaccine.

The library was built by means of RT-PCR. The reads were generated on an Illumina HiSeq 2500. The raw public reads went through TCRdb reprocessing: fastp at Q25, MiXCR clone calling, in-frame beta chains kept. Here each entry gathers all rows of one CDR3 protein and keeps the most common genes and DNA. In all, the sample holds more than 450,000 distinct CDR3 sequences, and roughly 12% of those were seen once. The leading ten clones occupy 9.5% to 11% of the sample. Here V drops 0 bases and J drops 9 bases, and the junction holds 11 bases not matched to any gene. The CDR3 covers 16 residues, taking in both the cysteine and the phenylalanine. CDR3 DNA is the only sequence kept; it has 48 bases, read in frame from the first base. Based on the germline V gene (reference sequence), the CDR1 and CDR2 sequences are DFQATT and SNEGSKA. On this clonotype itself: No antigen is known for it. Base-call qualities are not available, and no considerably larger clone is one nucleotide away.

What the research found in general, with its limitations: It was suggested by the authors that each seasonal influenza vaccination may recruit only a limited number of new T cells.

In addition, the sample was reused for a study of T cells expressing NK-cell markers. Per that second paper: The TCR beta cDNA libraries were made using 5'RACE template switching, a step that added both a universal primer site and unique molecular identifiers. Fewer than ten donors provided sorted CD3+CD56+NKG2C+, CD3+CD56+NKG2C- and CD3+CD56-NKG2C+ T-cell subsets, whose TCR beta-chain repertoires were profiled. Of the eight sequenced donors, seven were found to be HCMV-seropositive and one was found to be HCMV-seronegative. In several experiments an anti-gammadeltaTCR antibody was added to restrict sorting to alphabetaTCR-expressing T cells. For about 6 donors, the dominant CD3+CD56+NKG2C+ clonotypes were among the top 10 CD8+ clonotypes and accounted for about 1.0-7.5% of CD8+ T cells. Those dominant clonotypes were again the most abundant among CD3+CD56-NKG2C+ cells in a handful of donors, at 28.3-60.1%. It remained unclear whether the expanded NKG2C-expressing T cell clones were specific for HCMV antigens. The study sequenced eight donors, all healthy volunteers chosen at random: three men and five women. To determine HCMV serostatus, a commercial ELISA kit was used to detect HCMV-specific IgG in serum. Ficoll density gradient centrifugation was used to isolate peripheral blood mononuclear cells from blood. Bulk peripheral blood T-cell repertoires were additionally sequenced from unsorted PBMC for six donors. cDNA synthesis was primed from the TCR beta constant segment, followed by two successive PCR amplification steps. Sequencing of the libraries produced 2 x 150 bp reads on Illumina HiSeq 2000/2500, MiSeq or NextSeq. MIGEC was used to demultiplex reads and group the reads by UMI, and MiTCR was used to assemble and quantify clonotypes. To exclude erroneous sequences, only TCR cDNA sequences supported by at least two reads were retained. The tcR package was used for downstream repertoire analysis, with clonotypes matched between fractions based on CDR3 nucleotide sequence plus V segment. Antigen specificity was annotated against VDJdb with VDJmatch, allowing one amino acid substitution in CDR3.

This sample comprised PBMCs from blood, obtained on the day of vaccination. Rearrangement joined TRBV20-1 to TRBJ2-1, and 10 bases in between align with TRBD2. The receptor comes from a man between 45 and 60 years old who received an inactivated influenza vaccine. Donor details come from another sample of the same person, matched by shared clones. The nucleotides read TGCAGTGCTAGAGATAGGAGGCTAGCGGGAGTCACTGAGCAGTTCTTC. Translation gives CSARDRRLAGVTEQFF.